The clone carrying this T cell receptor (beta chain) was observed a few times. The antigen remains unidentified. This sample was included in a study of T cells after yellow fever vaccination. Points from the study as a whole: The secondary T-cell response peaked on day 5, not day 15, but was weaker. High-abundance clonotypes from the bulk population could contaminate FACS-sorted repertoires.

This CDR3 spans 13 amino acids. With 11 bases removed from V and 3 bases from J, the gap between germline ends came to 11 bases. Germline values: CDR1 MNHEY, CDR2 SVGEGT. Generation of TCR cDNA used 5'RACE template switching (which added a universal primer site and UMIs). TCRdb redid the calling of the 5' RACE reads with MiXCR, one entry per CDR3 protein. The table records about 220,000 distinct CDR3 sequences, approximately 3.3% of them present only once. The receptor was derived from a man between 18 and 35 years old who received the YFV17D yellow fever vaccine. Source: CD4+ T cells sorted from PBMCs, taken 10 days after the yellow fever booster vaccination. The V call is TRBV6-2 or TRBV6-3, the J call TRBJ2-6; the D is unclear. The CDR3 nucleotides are TGTGCCGGCAAGAAGTATGGGGCCAACGTCCTGACTTTC. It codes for CAGKKYGANVLTF.